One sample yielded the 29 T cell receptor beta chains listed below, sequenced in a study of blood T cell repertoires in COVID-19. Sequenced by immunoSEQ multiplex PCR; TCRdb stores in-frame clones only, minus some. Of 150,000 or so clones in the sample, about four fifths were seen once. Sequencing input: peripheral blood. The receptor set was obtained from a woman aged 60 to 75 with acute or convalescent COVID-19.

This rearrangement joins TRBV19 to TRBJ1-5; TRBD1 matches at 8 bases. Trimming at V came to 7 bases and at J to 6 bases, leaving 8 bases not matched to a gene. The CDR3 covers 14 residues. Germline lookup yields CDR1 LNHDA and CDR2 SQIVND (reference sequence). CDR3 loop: CASTWTGWVQPQHF. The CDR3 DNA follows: TGTGCCAGTACCTGGACAGGGTGGGTTCAGCCCCAGCATTTT.

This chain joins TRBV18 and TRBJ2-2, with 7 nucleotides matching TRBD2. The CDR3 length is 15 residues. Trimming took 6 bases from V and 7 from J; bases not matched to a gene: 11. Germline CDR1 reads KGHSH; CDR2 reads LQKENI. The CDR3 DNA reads TGTGCCAGCTCCTCTCGGCGGGGGAAGAGCGGGGAGCTGTTTTTT. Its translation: CASSSRRGKSGELFF.

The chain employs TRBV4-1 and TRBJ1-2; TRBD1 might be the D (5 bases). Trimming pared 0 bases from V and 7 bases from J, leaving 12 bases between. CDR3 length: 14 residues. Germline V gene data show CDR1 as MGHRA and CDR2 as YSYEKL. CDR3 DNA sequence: TGCGCCAGCAGCCAAGATCAGGGATGGGGTGGCTACACCTTC. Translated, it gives CASSQDQGWGGYTF.

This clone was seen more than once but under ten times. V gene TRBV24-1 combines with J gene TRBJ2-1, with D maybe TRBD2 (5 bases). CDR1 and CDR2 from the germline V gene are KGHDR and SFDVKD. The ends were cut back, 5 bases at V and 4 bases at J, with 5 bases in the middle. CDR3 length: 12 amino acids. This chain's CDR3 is CATSGGYNEQFF. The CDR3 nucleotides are TGTGCCACCAGTGGAGGGTACAATGAGCAGTTCTTC.

The CDR3 sequence: CASSPQLGGADTQYF. The CDR3 DNA reads as TGTGCCAGCTCACCACAGTTAGGGGGCGCAGATACGCAGTATTTT. This rearrangement joins TRBV18 to TRBJ2-3, with 7 nucleotides matching TRBD1. Germline CDR1 and CDR2: KGHSH and LQKENI. The J segment lost 4 bases and the V segment lost 1 base, leaving 5 bases of the junction unmatched. The CDR3 runs 15 residues. Combining the CDR3 with reference TRBV18 and TRBJ2-3 gives the whole variable domain NAGVMQNPRHLVRRRGQEARLRCSPMKGHSHVYWYRQLPEEGLKFMVYLQKENIIDESGMPKERFSAEFPKEGPSILRIQQVVRGDSAAYFCASSPQLGGADTQYFGPGTRLTVL.

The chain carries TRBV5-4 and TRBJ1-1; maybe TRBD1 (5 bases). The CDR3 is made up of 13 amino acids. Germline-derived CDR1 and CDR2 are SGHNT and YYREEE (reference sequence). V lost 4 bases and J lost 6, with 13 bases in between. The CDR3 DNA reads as TGTGCCAGCAGCCCCCAGGGTATGCCTGAAGCTTTCTTT. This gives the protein CASSPQGMPEAFF. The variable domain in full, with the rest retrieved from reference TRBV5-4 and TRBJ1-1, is ETGVTQSPTHLIKTRGQQVTLRCSSQSGHNTVSWYQQALGQGPQFIFQYYREEENGRGNFPPRFSGLQFPNYSSELNVNALELDDSALYLCASSPQGMPEAFFGQGTRLTVV.

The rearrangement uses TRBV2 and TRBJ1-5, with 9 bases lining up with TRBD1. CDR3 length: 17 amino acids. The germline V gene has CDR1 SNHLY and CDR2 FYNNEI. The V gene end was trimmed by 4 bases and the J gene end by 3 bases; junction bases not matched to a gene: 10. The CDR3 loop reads CASSGVFGQGFNQPQHF. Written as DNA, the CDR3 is TGTGCCAGCAGTGGAGTTTTTGGACAGGGGTTCAATCAGCCCCAGCATTTT.

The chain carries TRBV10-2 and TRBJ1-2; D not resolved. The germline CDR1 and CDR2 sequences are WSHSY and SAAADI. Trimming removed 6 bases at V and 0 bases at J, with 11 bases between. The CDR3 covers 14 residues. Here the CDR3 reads CASSPTSANYGYTF. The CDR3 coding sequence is TGCGCCAGCAGCCCGACATCAGCTAACTATGGCTACACCTTC.

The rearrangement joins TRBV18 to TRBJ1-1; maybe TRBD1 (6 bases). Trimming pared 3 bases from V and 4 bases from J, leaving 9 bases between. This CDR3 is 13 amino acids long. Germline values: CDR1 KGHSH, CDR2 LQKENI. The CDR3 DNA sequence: TGTGCCAGCTCACCCCAGGGGTCCACTGAAGCTTTCTTT. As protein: CASSPQGSTEAFF.

This CDR3 is CASSPPFGGLNTDTQYF. The CDR3 region has the DNA TGTGCCAGCAGCCCGCCCTTCGGGGGACTAAACACAGATACGCAGTATTTT. The chain couples TRBV3-1 (or the pseudogene TRBV3-2) to TRBJ2-3; 7 bases align to TRBD2. The germline V gene encodes CDR1 LGHDT and CDR2 YNNKEL (reference sequence). The CDR3 has 17 residues. The ends lost 4 bases at V and 2 bases at J; junction bases unmatched: 12.

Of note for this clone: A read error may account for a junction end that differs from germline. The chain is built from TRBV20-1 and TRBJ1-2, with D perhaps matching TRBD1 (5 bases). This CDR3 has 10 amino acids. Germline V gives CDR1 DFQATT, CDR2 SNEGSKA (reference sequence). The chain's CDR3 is CSATGYGYTF. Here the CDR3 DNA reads TGCAGCGCTACAGGATATGGCTACACCTTC.

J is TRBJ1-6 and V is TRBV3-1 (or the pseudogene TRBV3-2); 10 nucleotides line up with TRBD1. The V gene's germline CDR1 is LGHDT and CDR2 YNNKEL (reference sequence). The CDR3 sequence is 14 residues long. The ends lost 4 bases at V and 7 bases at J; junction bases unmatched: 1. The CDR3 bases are TGTGCCAGCAGCCCGACAGGGGGCAATTCACCCCTCCACTTT. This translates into CASSPTGGNSPLHF.

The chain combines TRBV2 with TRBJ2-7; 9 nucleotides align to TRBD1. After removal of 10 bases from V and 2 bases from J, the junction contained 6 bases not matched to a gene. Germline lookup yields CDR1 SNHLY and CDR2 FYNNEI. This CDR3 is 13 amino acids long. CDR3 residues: CATQTGGPYEQYF. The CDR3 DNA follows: TGTGCCACCCAGACAGGGGGTCCCTACGAGCAGTACTTC.

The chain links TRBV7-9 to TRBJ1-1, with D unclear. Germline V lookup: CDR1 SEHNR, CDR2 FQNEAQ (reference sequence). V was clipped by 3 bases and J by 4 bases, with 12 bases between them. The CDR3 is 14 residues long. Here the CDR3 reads CASSLRGESTEAFF. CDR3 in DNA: TGTGCCAGCAGCTTGCGAGGCGAGAGCACTGAAGCTTTCTTT.

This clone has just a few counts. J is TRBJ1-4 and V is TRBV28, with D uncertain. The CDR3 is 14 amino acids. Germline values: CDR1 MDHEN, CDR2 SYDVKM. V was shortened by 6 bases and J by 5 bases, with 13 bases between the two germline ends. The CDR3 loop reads CASSFGGTNEKLFF. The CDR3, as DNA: TGTGCCAGCAGCTTCGGAGGCACAAATGAAAAACTGTTTTTT.

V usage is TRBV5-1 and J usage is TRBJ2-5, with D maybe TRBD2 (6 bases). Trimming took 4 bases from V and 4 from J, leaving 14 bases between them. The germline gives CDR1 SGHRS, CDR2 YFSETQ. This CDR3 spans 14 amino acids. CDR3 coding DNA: TGCGCCAGCAGCCCAGTAGCGGAAGGAGAGACCCAGTACTTC. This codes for CASSPVAEGETQYF.

CDR3 bases: TGTGCCAGCTCACCACGTAATTCCGACTCTCAAGGCTACACCTTC. This encodes CASSPRNSDSQGYTF. The chain joins TRBV18 to TRBJ1-2; no definite D call. The germline V and J ends were trimmed by 1 base and 8 bases, with 17 bases remaining between them. The germline V gene has CDR1 KGHSH and CDR2 LQKENI. This CDR3 has 15 residues.

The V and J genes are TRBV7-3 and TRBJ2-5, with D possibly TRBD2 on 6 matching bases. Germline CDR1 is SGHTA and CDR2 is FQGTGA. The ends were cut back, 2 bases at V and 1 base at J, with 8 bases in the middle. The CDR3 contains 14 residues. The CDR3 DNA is TGTGCCAGCAGCTTATCCGGGGGCCAAGAGACCCAGTACTTC. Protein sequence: CASSLSGGQETQYF.

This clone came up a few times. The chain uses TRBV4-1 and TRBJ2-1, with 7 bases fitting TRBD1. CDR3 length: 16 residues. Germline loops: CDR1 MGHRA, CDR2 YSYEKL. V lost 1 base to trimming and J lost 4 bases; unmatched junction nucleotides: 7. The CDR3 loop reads CASSQVRQGVYNEQFF. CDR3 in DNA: TGCGCCAGCAGCCAAGTTCGCCAGGGGGTTTACAATGAGCAGTTCTTC.

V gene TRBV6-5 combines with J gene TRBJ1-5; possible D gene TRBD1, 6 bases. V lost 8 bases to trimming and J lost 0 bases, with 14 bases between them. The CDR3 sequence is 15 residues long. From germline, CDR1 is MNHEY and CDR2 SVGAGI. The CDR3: CASRPKGDSNQPQHF. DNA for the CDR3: TGTGCCAGCCGACCCAAGGGGGATAGCAATCAGCCCCAGCATTTT.

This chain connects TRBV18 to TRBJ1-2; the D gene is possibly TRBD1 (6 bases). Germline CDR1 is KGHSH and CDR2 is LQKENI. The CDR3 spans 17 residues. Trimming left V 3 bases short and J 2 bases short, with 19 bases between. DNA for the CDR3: TGTGCCAGCTCACCCGAAAAACAGGGTGGCGGGAACTATGGCTACACCTTC. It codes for CASSPEKQGGGNYGYTF.

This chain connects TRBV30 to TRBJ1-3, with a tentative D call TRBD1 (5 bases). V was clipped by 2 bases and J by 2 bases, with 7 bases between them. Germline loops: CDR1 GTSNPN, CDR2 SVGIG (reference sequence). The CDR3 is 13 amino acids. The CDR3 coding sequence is TGTGCCTGGAGTCTAGGGGCTGGAAACACCATATATTTT. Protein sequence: CAWSLGAGNTIYF.

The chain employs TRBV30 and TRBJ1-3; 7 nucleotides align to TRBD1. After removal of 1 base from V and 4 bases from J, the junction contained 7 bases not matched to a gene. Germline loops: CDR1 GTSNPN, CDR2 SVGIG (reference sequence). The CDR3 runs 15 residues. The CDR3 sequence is CAWSGQGWRGNTIYF. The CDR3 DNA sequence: TGTGCCTGGAGTGGACAGGGCTGGAGAGGAAACACCATATATTTT.

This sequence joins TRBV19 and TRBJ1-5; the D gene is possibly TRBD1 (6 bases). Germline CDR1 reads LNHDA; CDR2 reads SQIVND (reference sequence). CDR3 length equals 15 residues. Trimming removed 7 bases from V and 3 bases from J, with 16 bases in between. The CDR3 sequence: CASTPLGQPNQPQHF. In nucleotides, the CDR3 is TGTGCCAGTACCCCGTTAGGACAGCCCAATCAGCCCCAGCATTTT.

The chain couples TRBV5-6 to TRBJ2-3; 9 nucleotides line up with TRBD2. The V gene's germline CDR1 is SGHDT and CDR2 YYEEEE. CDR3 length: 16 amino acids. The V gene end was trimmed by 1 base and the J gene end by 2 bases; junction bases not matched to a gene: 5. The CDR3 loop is CASSLRAGGTTDTQYF. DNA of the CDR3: TGTGCCAGCAGCTTGCGAGCGGGGGGTACCACAGATACGCAGTATTTT.

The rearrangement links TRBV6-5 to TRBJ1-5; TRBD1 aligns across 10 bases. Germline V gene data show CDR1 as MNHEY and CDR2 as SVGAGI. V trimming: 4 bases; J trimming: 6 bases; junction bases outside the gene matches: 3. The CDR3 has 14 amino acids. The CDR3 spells CASSSDRGSQPQHF. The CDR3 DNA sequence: TGTGCCAGCAGTTCGGACAGGGGGAGTCAGCCCCAGCATTTT.

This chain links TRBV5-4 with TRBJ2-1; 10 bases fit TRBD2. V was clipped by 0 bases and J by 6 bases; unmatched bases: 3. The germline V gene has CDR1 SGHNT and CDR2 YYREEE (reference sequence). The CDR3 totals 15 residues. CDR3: CASSLVAGGPNEQFF. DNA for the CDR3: TGTGCCAGCAGCTTGGTAGCGGGGGGTCCCAATGAGCAGTTCTTC.

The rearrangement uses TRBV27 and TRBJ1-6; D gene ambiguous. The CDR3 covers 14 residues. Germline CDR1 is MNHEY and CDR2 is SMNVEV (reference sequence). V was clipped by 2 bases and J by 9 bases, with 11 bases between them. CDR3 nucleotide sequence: TGTGCCAGCAGTTTAGAGGTTTTCCTTTCACCCCTCCACTTT. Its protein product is CASSLEVFLSPLHF.

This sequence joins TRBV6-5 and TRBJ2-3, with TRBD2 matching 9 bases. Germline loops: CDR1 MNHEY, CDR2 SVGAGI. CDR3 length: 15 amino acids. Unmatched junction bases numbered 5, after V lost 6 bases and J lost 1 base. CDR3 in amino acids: CASRQAGGRTDTQYF. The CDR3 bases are TGTGCCAGCAGACAAGCGGGGGGCCGCACAGATACGCAGTATTTT.